This TCR beta chain was sequenced for a study of blood T cell repertoires in COVID-19. Study overall: Samples of COVID-19 (acute and convalescent) were obtained from the United States, Italy and Spain.

Participant age was about 18 to 89 years, and participants resided in approximately 24 US areas. Symptom resolution, clearance, or two negative PCRs marked the recovered donors of Cohort 3. Trimming removed 2 bases at V and 1 base at J, with 14 bases between. There are 15 residues in the CDR3. Germline CDR1 reads SQVTM; CDR2 reads ANQGSEA. In the source study's methods: Amplification from reference gene primers served as the basis for estimated nucleated cell counts. TCRdb keeps only in-frame clones here, not all; method: immunoSEQ multiplex PCR. V and J calls and clone size are copied from that table; D and trimming were computed from the DNA. The sample lists about 440,000 clones; roughly 91% were seen once.

The receptor was isolated from a man between 18 and 29 years old who had recovered from COVID-19. The V gene is TRBV29-1, the J gene TRBJ1-1; possible D gene TRBD1, 5 bases. The material sequenced was PBMCs or T cells enriched from blood (not recorded which). Written as DNA, the CDR3 is TGCAGCGTTGAACTACCCAGGGTTTCGAACACTGAAGCTTTCTTT. This sequence encodes CSVELPRVSNTEAFF.